What follows is one TCR beta chain and its context. Its antigen is undetermined. The V end lost 0 bases, the J end lost 2 bases, and 8 bases lay between the germline ends. Germline loops: CDR1 MNHEY, CDR2 SVGAGI. The CDR3 is 14 amino acids. This sample was taken from a study of cytomegalovirus exposure and HLA in healthy donors. Whole-study results and caveats: The classifier reportedly diagnosed cytomegalovirus status with high specificity and sensitivity.

The study ran its PCR with 60 Vbeta and 13 Jbeta primers. The protocol was immunoSEQ multiplex PCR, while the TCRdb copy is restricted to in-frame clones and leaves out a portion. Of under 200,000 clones detected, around four fifths appear once; the ten largest clones hold 1.5% to 2%. The sequence came from a woman under 30 in good health and CMV-seronegative. V gene TRBV6-5 combines with J gene TRBJ2-7, with D possibly TRBD1 on 6 matching bases. Sequencing used PBMCs. CDR3 bases: TGTGCCAGCAGTTACTCTGGACAGACCTACGAGCAGTACTTC. Residues: CASSYSGQTYEQYF.